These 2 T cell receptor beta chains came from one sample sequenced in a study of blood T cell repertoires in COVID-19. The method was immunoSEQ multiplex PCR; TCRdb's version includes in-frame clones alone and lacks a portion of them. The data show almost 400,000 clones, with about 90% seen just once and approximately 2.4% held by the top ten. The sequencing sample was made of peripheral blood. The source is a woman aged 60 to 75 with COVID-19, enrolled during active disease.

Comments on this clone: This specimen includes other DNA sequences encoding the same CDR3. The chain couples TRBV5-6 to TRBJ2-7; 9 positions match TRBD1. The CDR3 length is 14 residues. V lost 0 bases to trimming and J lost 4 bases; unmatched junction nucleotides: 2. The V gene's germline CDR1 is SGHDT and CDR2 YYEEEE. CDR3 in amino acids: CASSLGTGAYEQYF. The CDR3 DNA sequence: TGTGCCAGCAGCTTGGGGACAGGGGCTTACGAGCAGTACTTC.

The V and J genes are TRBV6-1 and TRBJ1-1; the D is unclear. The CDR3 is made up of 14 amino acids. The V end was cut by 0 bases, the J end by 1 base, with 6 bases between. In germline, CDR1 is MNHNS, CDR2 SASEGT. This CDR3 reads CASSEARRNTEAFF. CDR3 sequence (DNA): TGTGCCAGCAGTGAAGCGCGGAGGAACACTGAAGCTTTCTTT.